The following is a T cell receptor (beta chain) sequence with its context. The data are from a study of control samples from healthy donors and cancer patients. Sequencing used immunoSEQ multiplex PCR; TCRdb keeps in-frame clones, though not all of them. Among around 13,000 clones listed, 94% were seen once. Germline CDR1 and CDR2: LGHDT and YNNKEL (reference sequence). V lost 7 bases and J lost 2; bases outside the gene matches: 6. The CDR3 extends over 14 amino acids. The receptor comes from a man in his 70s with head and neck cancer. V gene TRBV3-1 (or the pseudogene TRBV3-2) combines with J gene TRBJ2-3; TRBD1 matches 7 bases. Sequencing was carried out using PBMCs. The DNA of the CDR3 is TGTGCCAGCAAACGGGACAGAGACACAGATACGCAGTATTTT. Its protein product is CASKRDRDTDTQYF.